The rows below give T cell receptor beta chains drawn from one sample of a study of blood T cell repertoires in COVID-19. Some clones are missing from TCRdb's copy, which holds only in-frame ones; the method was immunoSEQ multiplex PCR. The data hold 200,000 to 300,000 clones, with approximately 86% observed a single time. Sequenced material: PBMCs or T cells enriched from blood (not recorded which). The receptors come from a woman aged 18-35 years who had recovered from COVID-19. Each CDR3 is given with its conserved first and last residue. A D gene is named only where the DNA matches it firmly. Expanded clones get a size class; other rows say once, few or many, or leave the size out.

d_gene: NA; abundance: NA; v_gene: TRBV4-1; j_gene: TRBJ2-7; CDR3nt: TGCGCCAGCAGCCAAGGGCGGTTAGAGCAGTACTTC; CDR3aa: CASSQGRLEQYF
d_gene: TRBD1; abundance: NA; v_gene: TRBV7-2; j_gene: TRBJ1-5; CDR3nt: TGTGCCAGCAGAAAAGGACAGGATAGCAATCAGCCCCAGCATTTT; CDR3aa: CASRKGQDSNQPQHF
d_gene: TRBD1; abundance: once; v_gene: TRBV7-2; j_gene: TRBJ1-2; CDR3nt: TGTGCCAGCACCCCCGACGGCGCAGGGGGGTATGGCTACACCTTC; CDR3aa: CASTPDGAGGYGYTF
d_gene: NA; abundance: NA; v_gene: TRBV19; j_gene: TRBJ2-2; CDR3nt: TGTGCCAGTAGTGCACTAGCTGCCACCGGGGAGCTGTTTTTT; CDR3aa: CASSALAATGELFF
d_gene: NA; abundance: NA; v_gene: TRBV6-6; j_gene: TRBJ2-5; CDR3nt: TGTGCCAGCAGCCCTCGGTACCAAGAGACCCAGTACTTC; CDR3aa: CASSPRYQETQYF
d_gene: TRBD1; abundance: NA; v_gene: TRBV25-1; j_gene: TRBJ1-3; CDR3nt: TGTGCCAGTGCGCGACAGGGCTCTGGAAACACCATATATTTT; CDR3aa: CASARQGSGNTIYF
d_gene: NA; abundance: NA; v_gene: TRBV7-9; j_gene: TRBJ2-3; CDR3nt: TGTGCCAGCAGCTTTTCTAGTGACACAGATACGCAGTATTTT; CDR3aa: CASSFSSDTDTQYF
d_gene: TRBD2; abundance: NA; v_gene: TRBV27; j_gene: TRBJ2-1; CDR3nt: TGTGCCAGCAGTTTATCGGGAGCGGGGGACTACAATGAGCAGTTCTTC; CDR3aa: CASSLSGAGDYNEQFF
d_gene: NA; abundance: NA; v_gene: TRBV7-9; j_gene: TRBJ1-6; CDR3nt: TGTGCCAGCAGCATTTCGACAGCTAATTCACCCCTCCACTTT; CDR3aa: CASSISTANSPLHF
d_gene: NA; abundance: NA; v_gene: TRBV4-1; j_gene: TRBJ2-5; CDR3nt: TGCGCCAGCAGCCAAGTGGGGGGCCAAGAGACCCAGTACTTC; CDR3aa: CASSQVGGQETQYF
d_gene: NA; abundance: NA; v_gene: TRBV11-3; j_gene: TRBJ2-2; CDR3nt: TGTGCCAGCAGCTCCGTTCGACAGACGAACACCGGGGAGCTGTTTTTT; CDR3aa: CASSSVRQTNTGELFF
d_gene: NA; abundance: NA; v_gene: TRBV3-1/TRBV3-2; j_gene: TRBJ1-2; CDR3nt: TGTGCCAGCAGCCAAGCTGCAGATAACTATGGCTACACCTTC; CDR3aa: CASSQAADNYGYTF
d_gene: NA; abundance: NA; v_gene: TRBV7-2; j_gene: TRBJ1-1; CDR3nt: TGTGCCAGCAGCGGGGGGACGGGGATGAATGGAAGGACTGAAGCTTTCTTT; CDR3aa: CASSGGTGMNGRTEAFF
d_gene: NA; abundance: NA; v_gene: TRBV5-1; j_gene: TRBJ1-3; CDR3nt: TGCGCCAGCAGCTTGGCCGGGGGCTCTGGAAACACCATATATTTT; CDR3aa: CASSLAGGSGNTIYF
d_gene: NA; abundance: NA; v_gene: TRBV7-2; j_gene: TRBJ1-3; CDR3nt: TGTGCCAGCAGCTTCACAGGGTCTGGAAACACCATATATTTT; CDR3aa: CASSFTGSGNTIYF
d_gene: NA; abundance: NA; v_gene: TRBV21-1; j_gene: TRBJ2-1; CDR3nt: TGTGCCAGCAGCCTGGGAGGGCACAATGAGCAGTTCTTC; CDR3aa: CASSLGGHNEQFF
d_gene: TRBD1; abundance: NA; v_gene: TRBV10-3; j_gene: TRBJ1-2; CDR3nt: TGTGCCACCAGGACAGGGGGAGAGAACTATGGCTACACCTTC; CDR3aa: CATRTGGENYGYTF
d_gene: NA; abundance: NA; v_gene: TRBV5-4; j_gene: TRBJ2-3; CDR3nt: TGTGCCAGCAGCATAAGGGGTGGACCCAGCACAGATACGCAGTATTTT; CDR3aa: CASSIRGGPSTDTQYF
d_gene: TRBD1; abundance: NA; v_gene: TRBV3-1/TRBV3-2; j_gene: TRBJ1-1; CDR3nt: TGTGCCAGCAGCAGGGACAGAACGATGAACACTGAAGCTTTCTTT; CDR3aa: CASSRDRTMNTEAFF
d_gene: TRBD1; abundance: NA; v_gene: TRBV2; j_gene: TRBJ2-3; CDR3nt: TGTGCCAGCAGTCTACGACAGGGGGACACAGATACGCAGTATTTT; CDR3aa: CASSLRQGDTDTQYF